This TCR beta chain was identified during a study of blood T cell repertoires in COVID-19. Study-level background: The United States, Italy and Spain supplied acute and convalescent COVID-19 samples. Sources were T cells, B-cell-depleted T cells, or PBMCs; the material itself was cDNA or gDNA.

Original methodology: Amplified reference gene primers provided the basis for estimating nucleated cell counts. Sequencing used immunoSEQ multiplex PCR; TCRdb keeps in-frame clones, though not all of them. V and J calls and clone size are as listed in that table; D and trimming were resolved from the DNA. The table lists more than 55,000 clones, over 60% of them singletons. This CDR3 comprises 14 residues. V gave up 2 bases and J gave up 7 bases, with 12 bases separating them. Germline V gene lookup returns CDR1 MNHEY and CDR2 SVGEGT. The sequence came from a woman aged 50 to 60 with active or convalescent COVID-19. The sequenced material came from peripheral blood. This chain connects TRBV6-2 or TRBV6-3 to TRBJ1-5, with TRBD1 as a possible D gene (6 bases). The CDR3 coding sequence is TGTGCCAGCAGTTACAGGGGGATAGACCAGCCCCAGCATTTT. Translated, it gives CASSYRGIDQPQHF.